What follows are 29 T cell receptor beta chains derived from one specimen sequenced in a study of cytomegalovirus exposure and HLA in healthy donors. Researchers ran the PCR with 60 Vbeta and 13 Jbeta primers. The repertoire was sequenced with immunoSEQ multiplex PCR; TCRdb's copy has only in-frame clones and lacks some. The table records 200,000 to 300,000 clones, around 76% of them present only once. The specimen sequenced was PBMCs. These receptors originate from a woman aged 40-49 years in good health and CMV-seropositive.

The V call is TRBV30, the J call TRBJ2-2; D remains ambiguous. CDR3 length: 12 residues. CDR1 GTSNPN and CDR2 SVGIG come from the germline V gene (reference sequence). V lost 4 bases, J lost 4 bases, and 7 bases lay in between. The CDR3 sequence is CAWTYATGELFF. For the CDR3, the DNA is TGTGCCTGGACCTATGCCACCGGGGAGCTGTTTTTT.

The V gene is TRBV6-6, the J gene TRBJ2-6; 7 nucleotides match TRBD1. With V trimmed by 7 bases and J by 2 bases, 8 bases remained unmatched. Germline V gives CDR1 MNHNY, CDR2 SVGAGI (reference sequence). CDR3 length: 16 residues. CDR3 loop: CASILTGATGANVLTF. CDR3 DNA sequence: TGTGCCAGCATACTAACAGGGGCAACTGGGGCCAACGTCCTGACTTTC.

CDR3 in DNA: TGTGCCAGCAGTTTCGAGCCGAACACTGAAGCTTTCTTT. It codes for CASSFEPNTEAFF. The J gene is TRBJ1-1, the V gene TRBV6-4; D is ambiguous. V lost 5 bases and J 1 base, leaving 8 bases between the germline ends. The CDR3 sequence is 13 residues long. Germline-derived CDR1 and CDR2 are MRHNA and SNTAGT.

V is TRBV18 and J is TRBJ2-3; D unresolved. Trimming removed 2 bases at V and 6 bases at J, with 9 bases between. The CDR3 spans 13 residues. From germline, CDR1 is KGHSH and CDR2 LQKENI. The CDR3 nucleotides are TGTGCCAGCTCACCATTGTCGAGGGATACGCAGTATTTT. Encoded protein: CASSPLSRDTQYF.

This chain joins TRBV4-1 and TRBJ1-5, with a possible D match to TRBD1 (6 bases). Per germline, CDR1 MGHRA and CDR2 YSYEKL. The CDR3 length is 18 residues. Trimming took 0 bases from V and 6 from J, leaving 21 bases between them. For the CDR3, the DNA is TGCGCCAGCAGCCAAGAAGTCCACAGGGTAAAGATTAGTCAGCCCCAGCATTTT. Translated: CASSQEVHRVKISQPQHF.

This sequence joins TRBV10-3 and TRBJ2-1; D is unresolved. There are 13 residues in the CDR3. From germline, CDR1 is ENHRY and CDR2 SYGVKD. V lost 6 bases, J lost 5 bases, and 11 bases lay in between. CDR3 sequence (DNA): TGTGCCATCAGGGCTTCTTCCGACAATGAGCAGTTCTTC. Translated: CAIRASSDNEQFF.

In regard to this clone: Different DNA sequences within this sample yield the same CDR3. V gene TRBV7-2 combines with J gene TRBJ2-3; 7 bases fit TRBD2. The CDR3 loop spans 14 amino acids. V lost 4 bases to trimming and J lost 2 bases; unmatched junction nucleotides: 3. Per the germline V gene, CDR1 is SGHTA and CDR2 is FQGNSA. The CDR3 loop reads CASSSLASTDTQYF. CDR3 DNA sequence: TGTGCCAGCAGCTCACTAGCGTCCACAGATACGCAGTATTTT.

The chain joins TRBV28 to TRBJ1-5; D remains unclear. The germline CDR1 and CDR2 sequences are MDHEN and SYDVKM. This CDR3 comprises 12 residues. With 4 bases removed from V and 7 bases from J, the gap between germline ends came to 8 bases. The CDR3 region is CASSSGLQPQHF. In DNA, the CDR3 is TGTGCCAGCAGTTCCGGACTGCAGCCCCAGCATTTT.

The V and J genes are TRBV5-1 and TRBJ2-1; D ambiguous. Germline CDR1 is SGHRS and CDR2 is YFSETQ. There are 15 residues in the CDR3. Between the trimmed V and J ends, which lost 0 bases and 0 bases, there was a span of 7 bases. The chain's CDR3 is CASSLALASYNEQFF. The CDR3 coding sequence is TGCGCCAGCAGCTTGGCGTTAGCCTCCTACAATGAGCAGTTCTTC.

The chain uses TRBV13 and TRBJ2-5; 9 nucleotides line up with TRBD1. V gave up 1 base and J gave up 4 bases; unmatched junction bases: 4. This CDR3 is built from 15 residues. Germline-derived CDR1 and CDR2 are PRHDT and FYEKMQ (reference sequence). Written as DNA, the CDR3 is TGTGCCAGCAGCTTAGTTAGGACAGGGGCAGAGACCCAGTACTTC. Amino acid sequence: CASSLVRTGAETQYF.

This clone was detected once. The chain links TRBV11-2 to TRBJ2-3, with 9 bases lining up with TRBD1. The trim removed 5 bases at V and 7 bases at J, leaving 10 bases unmatched. Germline CDR1 SGHAT, CDR2 FQNNGV. This CDR3 is 15 amino acids long. CDR3 loop: CASSRPGTGYYTQYF. CDR3 sequence (DNA): TGTGCCAGCAGCCGCCCGGGGACAGGGTATTATACGCAGTATTTT.

This rearrangement joins TRBV5-1 to TRBJ2-7; 8 positions match TRBD1. The germline CDR1 and CDR2 sequences are SGHRS and YFSETQ. With 4 bases clipped from V and 2 bases from J, the junction kept 8 bases outside the gene matches. This CDR3 has 15 residues. For the CDR3, the DNA is TGCGCCAGCAGCCGCACGAGACAGGGGCCCTACGAGCAGTACTTC. Its translation: CASSRTRQGPYEQYF.

The J gene is TRBJ2-5, the V gene TRBV27; 11 nucleotides align to TRBD2. The V gene's germline CDR1 is MNHEY and CDR2 SMNVEV (reference sequence). The CDR3 is made up of 18 amino acids. Trimming cost V 5 bases and J 1 base; bases outside gene matches: 12. Here the CDR3 reads CASSPPSDSGGGQETQYF. Written as DNA, the CDR3 is TGTGCCAGCAGTCCCCCTTCGGATAGCGGGGGGGGCCAAGAGACCCAGTACTTC.

The chain recombines TRBV30 with TRBJ2-7; TRBD1 might be the D (6 bases). Germline lookup yields CDR1 GTSNPN and CDR2 SVGIG (reference sequence). This CDR3 has 14 residues. Trimming removed 6 bases at V and 2 bases at J, with 17 bases between. CDR3 residues: CACPMGTSTYEQYF. The CDR3 region has the DNA TGTGCCTGCCCTATGGGGACATCAACCTACGAGCAGTACTTC.

The chain recombines TRBV4-3 with TRBJ1-5; no clear D gene. CDR1 and CDR2 (germline): LGHNA, YSLEER. The CDR3 is 12 residues long. Trimming pared 2 bases from V and 8 bases from J, leaving 7 bases between. Written as DNA, the CDR3 is TGCGCCAGCAGCCAACGTCCTGAGCCCCAGCATTTT. Translating it yields CASSQRPEPQHF.

The chain carries TRBV5-1 and TRBJ1-4; TRBD1 matches at 8 bases. Trimming removed 0 bases from V and 8 bases from J; junction bases left unmatched: 9. Germline lookup yields CDR1 SGHRS and CDR2 YFSETQ. This CDR3 has 16 amino acids. Here the CDR3 DNA reads TGCGCCAGCAGCTTGGGGGGGACAGGAGGAGAGGAAAAACTGTTTTTT. This codes for CASSLGGTGGEEKLFF.

Only one count was recorded for this clone. The chain uses TRBV2 and TRBJ2-5, with 11 bases lining up with TRBD1. V trimming: 5 bases; J trimming: 4 bases; junction bases outside the gene matches: 6. The CDR3 consists of 15 residues. Looked up from germline, CDR1 is SNHLY and CDR2 is FYNNEI. In DNA, the CDR3 is TGTGCCAGCAGTCCGGACAGGGGGCAGGGAGAGACCCAGTACTTC. As protein: CASSPDRGQGETQYF.

This chain joins TRBV19 and TRBJ2-1; 9 bases match TRBD2. CDR3 size: 14 residues. CDR1 and CDR2 from the germline V gene are LNHDA and SQIVND (reference sequence). J gave up 10 bases and V 1 base, and 5 bases lay outside the gene matches. The CDR3 DNA reads TGTGCCAGTAGTATAGTGGGACTAGCTTCCGAGCAGTTCTTC. Amino acid sequence: CASSIVGLASEQFF.

The V call is TRBV30, the J call TRBJ1-1, with unresolved D. In germline, CDR1 is GTSNPN, CDR2 SVGIG (reference sequence). V lost 4 bases to trimming and J lost 4 bases, with 10 bases between them. The CDR3 runs to 12 residues. CDR3 in amino acids: CAWKGRSTEAFF. The DNA for the CDR3 is TGTGCCTGGAAAGGAAGGAGCACTGAAGCTTTCTTT. The variable domain in full, with the rest retrieved from reference TRBV30 and TRBJ1-1, is SQTIHQWPATLVQPVGSPLSLECTVEGTSNPNLYWYRQAAGRGLQLLFYSVGIGQISSEVPQNLSASRPQDRQFILSSKKLLLSDSGFYLCAWKGRSTEAFFGQGTRLTVV.

This clone was recorded only once. The chain combines TRBV6-5 with TRBJ2-7; 7 bases agree with TRBD1. Germline CDR1 and CDR2: MNHEY and SVGAGI. The CDR3 is made up of 14 amino acids. V dropped 5 bases and J dropped 6; count of bases not matched to a gene: 10. The CDR3 reads CASSRQGSLGEQYF. In DNA form, the CDR3 reads TGTGCCAGCAGTAGACAGGGATCCCTAGGCGAGCAGTACTTC.

V usage is TRBV4-3 and J usage is TRBJ2-7, with D perhaps TRBD2 (6 bases). The CDR3 covers 15 residues. V was pared by 1 base and J by 2 bases, with 12 bases between. The germline gives CDR1 LGHNA, CDR2 YSLEER. As DNA, the CDR3 is TGCGCCAGCAGCCAAGCCCCCGGGACTGCCTACGAGCAGTACTTC. Its translation is CASSQAPGTAYEQYF.

About this clone: Other DNA sequences from this sample encode an identical CDR3 as well. The chain has TRBV7-2 and TRBJ2-5, with unresolved D. The J call may be wrong; the DNA end is better matched by TRBJ2-7. Germline CDR1 and CDR2: SGHTA and FQGNSA. This CDR3 has 11 residues. The CDR3, as DNA: TGTGCCAGCAGCTTATCTTACGAGCAGTACTTC. It is translated as CASSLSYEQYF.

The genes are TRBV30 and TRBJ1-3; D uncertain. Per germline, CDR1 GTSNPN and CDR2 SVGIG (reference sequence). V lost 3 bases and J 1 base, leaving 25 bases between the germline ends. This CDR3 has 19 amino acids. The CDR3 is CAWREAHGMQRLSGNTIYF. The CDR3 DNA reads as TGTGCCTGGAGGGAAGCACATGGAATGCAGCGACTGTCTGGAAACACCATATATTTT.

This chain connects TRBV25-1 to TRBJ1-2, with 7 bases fitting TRBD1. In germline, CDR1 is MGHDK, CDR2 SYGVNS. There are 15 residues in the CDR3. With 3 bases clipped from V and 4 bases from J, the junction kept 8 bases outside the gene matches. The CDR3 protein is CASSDQNRGPYGYTF. CDR3 coding DNA: TGTGCCAGCAGTGATCAAAACAGGGGTCCCTATGGCTACACCTTC.

V gene TRBV2 combines with J gene TRBJ1-2; 8 positions match TRBD1. There are 17 residues in the CDR3. Germline V CDR1 and CDR2: SNHLY, FYNNEI. V was clipped by 6 bases and J by 8 bases; unmatched bases: 20. The CDR3 DNA is TGTGCCAGCAGCGGGGAGGCGGTATTTGGACAGGGTCACGGCTACACCTTC. It specifies CASSGEAVFGQGHGYTF.

The rearrangement uses TRBV7-2 and TRBJ1-5; tentatively, D is TRBD1 (6 bases). CDR1 and CDR2 (germline): SGHTA, FQGNSA. V was pared by 2 bases and J by 11 bases, with 19 bases between. This CDR3 has 15 amino acids. This chain's CDR3 is CASSLPGRGLWSQHF. CDR3 nucleotides: TGTGCCAGCAGCTTACCGGGCAGGGGCTTGTGGTCCCAGCATTTT.

This clone was seen just once. V is TRBV11-3 and J is TRBJ2-3; D may be TRBD2 (6 bases). Trimming shortened V by 0 bases and J by 0 bases, and 13 bases separated the two germline ends. Germline assignment: CDR1 SGHNT and CDR2 YENEEA. The CDR3 is made up of 17 amino acids. The CDR3 DNA follows: TGTGCCAGCAGCTTAGATCTCGCCCGGGGGAGCACAGATACGCAGTATTTT. Translation gives CASSLDLARGSTDTQYF.

The chain combines TRBV4-2 with TRBJ2-1, with 8 bases matching TRBD2. The junction had 9 bases not matched to a gene; V was cut back by 2 bases and J by 6 bases. Looked up from germline, CDR1 is LGHNA and CDR2 is YNFKEQ. This CDR3 comprises 16 residues. The CDR3 coding sequence is TGTGCCAGCAGCCAACTGACGGGGGGGGGCTTCAATGAGCAGTTCTTC. It is translated as CASSQLTGGGFNEQFF.

V is TRBV29-1 and J is TRBJ1-2; 8 positions match TRBD1. V lost 4 bases, J lost 4 bases, and 2 bases stayed unmatched. This CDR3 comprises 12 residues. The germline gives CDR1 SQVTM, CDR2 ANQGSEA. CDR3: CSVVDRAYGYTF. CDR3 in DNA: TGCAGCGTTGTGGACAGGGCCTATGGCTACACCTTC.